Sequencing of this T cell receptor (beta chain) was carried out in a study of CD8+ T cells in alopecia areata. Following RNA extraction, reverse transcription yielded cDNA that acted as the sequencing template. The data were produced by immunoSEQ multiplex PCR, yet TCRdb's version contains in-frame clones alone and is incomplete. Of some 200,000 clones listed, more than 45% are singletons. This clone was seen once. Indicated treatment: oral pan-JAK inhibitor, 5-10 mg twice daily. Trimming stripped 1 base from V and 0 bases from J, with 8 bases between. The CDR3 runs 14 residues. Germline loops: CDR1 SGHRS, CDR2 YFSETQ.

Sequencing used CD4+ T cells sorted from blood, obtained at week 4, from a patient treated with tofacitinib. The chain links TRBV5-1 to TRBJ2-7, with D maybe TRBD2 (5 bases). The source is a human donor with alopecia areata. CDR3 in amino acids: CASSLTGSSYEQYF. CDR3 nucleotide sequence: TGCGCCAGCAGCTTGACTGGGAGCTCCTACGAGCAGTACTTC. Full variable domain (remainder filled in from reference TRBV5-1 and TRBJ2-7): KAGVTQTPRYLIKTRGQQVTLSCSPISGHRSVSWYQQTPGQGLQFLFEYFSETQRNKGNFPGRFSGRQFSNSRSEMNVSTLELGDSALYLCASSLTGSSYEQYFGPGTRLTVT.